The 18 T cell receptor beta chains reported below all come from one sample, sequenced in a study of shared clonotypes between healthy human individuals. The table came from immunoSEQ multiplex PCR; TCRdb's copy has only in-frame clones and leaves some out. The repertoire holds around 1,900,000 clones, with about 93% as singletons. CD45RO-negative cells were positively selected for CCR7, leaving out terminally differentiated effector memory CD45RA+ cells. Sequencing was done on a sample of naive CD8+ T cells from PBMCs. Every receptor here comes from a young man in good health. Some clones in this sample may be carry-over from other donors' samples.

This chain links TRBV4-2 with TRBJ2-1; TRBD2 aligns across 11 bases. V lost 0 bases and J lost 3; bases outside the gene matches: 10. This CDR3 region has 19 residues. Germline V CDR1 and CDR2: LGHNA, YNFKEQ. CDR3 coding DNA: TGTGCCAGCAGCCAAGAGGGAGTAGCGGGAGGGCCTTTCTACAATGAGCAGTTCTTC. Translated, it gives CASSQEGVAGGPFYNEQFF.

This chain connects TRBV21-1 to TRBJ1-5. TRBV21-1 is a listed pseudogene. The CDR3 is 15 amino acids. The CDR3 is CASRGPGYSNQPQHF. In DNA form, the CDR3 reads TGTGCCAGCAGGGGGCCGGGGTATAGCAATCAGCCCCAGCATTTT.

The V gene is TRBV30, the J gene TRBJ2-5, with D possibly matching TRBD2 (5 bases). Germline V gene lookup returns CDR1 GTSNPN and CDR2 SVGIG (reference sequence). V was clipped by 0 bases and J by 10 bases, with 9 bases between them. The CDR3 contains 11 residues. The CDR3 sequence: CAWSVSGLQYF. CDR3 coding DNA: TGTGCCTGGAGTGTTTCCGGACTCCAGTACTTC.

The chain is built from TRBV4-3 and TRBJ1-5, with D possibly matching TRBD1 (5 bases). The CDR3 loop spans 15 amino acids. Germline V gene lookup returns CDR1 LGHNA and CDR2 YSLEER. Trimming shortened V by 4 bases and J by 5 bases, and 15 bases separated the two germline ends. The CDR3 loop is CASSPVLGEYQPQHF. The CDR3 DNA is TGCGCCAGCAGCCCGGTCTTGGGGGAATATCAGCCCCAGCATTTT.

The chain is built from TRBV4-1 and TRBJ2-7; D perhaps matches TRBD2 (5 bases). In germline, CDR1 is MGHRA, CDR2 YSYEKL. Trimming took off 0 bases at V and 7 bases at J, with 13 bases between the two ends. The CDR3 contains 14 residues. For the CDR3, the DNA is TGCGCCAGCAGCCAAGACCAGAGGGTTTGGGAGCAGTACTTC. This encodes CASSQDQRVWEQYF.

The chain carries TRBV12-5 and TRBJ2-1; 10 bases match TRBD1. After removal of 6 bases from V and 6 bases from J, the junction contained 8 bases not matched to a gene. CDR3 size: 15 residues. Germline loops: CDR1 LGHNT, CDR2 FRNRAP. CDR3 in amino acids: CASGIGTGAINEQFF. The DNA for the CDR3 is TGTGCTAGTGGAATTGGGACAGGGGCAATCAATGAGCAGTTCTTC.

The chain has TRBV7-2 and TRBJ2-1; 10 bases are shared with TRBD1. The V and J ends lost 5 bases and 7 bases, in that order; junction bases with no gene match: 5. The CDR3 contains 14 residues. The germline V gene encodes CDR1 SGHTA and CDR2 FQGNSA. CDR3 sequence: CASSLGQGKNEQFF. The CDR3 DNA reads TGTGCCAGCAGCCTGGGACAGGGGAAGAATGAGCAGTTCTTC.

This chain uses TRBV28 with TRBJ1-1; D call uncertain. Germline V gene sequence: CDR1 MDHEN, CDR2 SYDVKM. V was trimmed by 4 bases and J by 4 bases, leaving 19 bases between them. The CDR3 loop spans 16 amino acids. CDR3 residues: CASSSPTEKVGTEAFF. The CDR3 coding sequence is TGTGCCAGCAGTTCCCCTACAGAAAAGGTGGGCACTGAAGCTTTCTTT.

This clone was observed a few times. This same CDR3 is encoded by further DNA sequences in the sample. The rearrangement uses TRBV5-4 and TRBJ2-7; D call uncertain. The germline V gene encodes CDR1 SGHNT and CDR2 YYREEE (reference sequence). The CDR3 has 11 amino acids. Trimming removed 4 bases from V and 0 bases from J, with 2 bases in between. CDR3 nucleotides: TGTGCCAGCAGCGACTCCTACGAGCAGTACTTC. It encodes CASSDSYEQYF.

This rearrangement joins TRBV27 to TRBJ2-3; the D gene is possibly TRBD1 (5 bases). The V gene's germline CDR1 is MNHEY and CDR2 SMNVEV (reference sequence). The V end lost 6 bases, the J end lost 1 base, and 20 bases lay between the germline ends. CDR3 length equals 17 residues. CDR3 DNA sequence: TGTGCCAGCAGCCCCCGAAGGGGATCTTCGGGCACAGATACGCAGTATTTT. Its protein is CASSPRRGSSGTDTQYF.

The V call is TRBV28, the J call TRBJ2-7; 10 bases fit TRBD1. CDR1 and CDR2 from the germline V gene are MDHEN and SYDVKM. V lost 3 bases and J lost 5; bases outside the gene matches: 16. The CDR3 is 18 residues long. The DNA for the CDR3 is TGTGCCAGCAGTTTCGGCCTTCCGGTAGGGACAGGGGCCCACGAGCAGTACTTC. Translation gives CASSFGLPVGTGAHEQYF.

V usage is TRBV9 and J usage is TRBJ2-1, with 9 bases matching TRBD2. Per germline, CDR1 SGDLS and CDR2 YYNGEE. With V trimmed by 4 bases and J by 7 bases, 12 bases remained unmatched. This CDR3 spans 16 amino acids. The CDR3 sequence is CASSQEGGRARNEQFF. The CDR3 nucleotides are TGTGCCAGCAGCCAGGAGGGCGGGAGGGCAAGGAATGAGCAGTTCTTC.

This sequence joins TRBV13 and TRBJ2-1; D not certain. Germline V gives CDR1 PRHDT, CDR2 FYEKMQ (reference sequence). V lost 5 bases and J lost 12, with 17 bases in between. CDR3 size: 13 residues. The CDR3 region is CASSGRDLLGQFF. The DNA of the CDR3 is TGTGCCAGCAGCGGACGCGACCTCTTAGGGCAGTTCTTC. Variable domain in full (rest from reference TRBV13 and TRBJ2-1): AAGVIQSPRHLIKEKRETATLKCYPIPRHDTVYWYQQGPGQDPQFLISFYEKMQSDKGSIPDRFSAQQFSDYHSELNMSSLELGDSALYFCASSGRDLLGQFFGPGTRLTVL.

The chain carries TRBV28 and TRBJ2-7; tentatively, D is TRBD1 (5 bases). The CDR3 runs 16 residues. Trimming removed 2 bases at V and 0 bases at J, with 14 bases between. Per germline, CDR1 MDHEN and CDR2 SYDVKM. CDR3 DNA sequence: TGTGCCAGCAGTTTAAGGGGTCGCCCTAACTCCTACGAGCAGTACTTC. Translating it yields CASSLRGRPNSYEQYF. Filled out from reference TRBV28 and TRBJ2-7, the complete variable domain reads DVKVTQSSRYLVKRTGEKVFLECVQDMDHENMFWYRQDPGLGLRLIYFSYDVKMKEKGDIPEGYSVSREKKERFSLILESASTNQTSMYLCASSLRGRPNSYEQYFGPGTRLTVT.

The chain is built from TRBV5-1 and TRBJ1-3, with D possibly matching TRBD1 (5 bases). This CDR3 comprises 13 residues. V was cut by 2 bases and J by 8 bases, with 11 bases left in between. Germline-derived CDR1 and CDR2 are SGHRS and YFSETQ. The CDR3 sequence is CASSLTQGDTIYF. The DNA of the CDR3 is TGCGCCAGCAGCTTAACCCAGGGTGACACCATATATTTT.

The chain couples TRBV27 to TRBJ2-7, with 11 bases lining up with TRBD1. J gave up 3 bases and V 5 bases, and 6 bases lay outside the gene matches. Germline V gives CDR1 MNHEY, CDR2 SMNVEV (reference sequence). The CDR3 is made up of 15 amino acids. CDR3 in DNA: TGTGCCAGCAGTCCACACGGGACAGGGGGCTACGAGCAGTACTTC. Protein sequence: CASSPHGTGGYEQYF.

The CDR3 spells CAWRRLSGTPYEQYF. The CDR3 DNA reads TGTGCCTGGAGACGCCTATCCGGGACACCCTACGAGCAGTACTTC. J is TRBJ2-7 and V is TRBV30; D perhaps matches TRBD1 (6 bases). V shed 3 bases and J shed 2 bases, with 17 bases lying between them. Germline assignment: CDR1 GTSNPN and CDR2 SVGIG (reference sequence). The CDR3 runs 15 residues.

About this clone: The same CDR3 arises from other DNA sequences in this sample as well. The chain has TRBV2 and TRBJ2-1, with 9 bases identical to TRBD2. V lost 6 bases to trimming and J lost 4 bases; unmatched junction nucleotides: 1. This CDR3 is built from 13 residues. The germline V gene has CDR1 SNHLY and CDR2 FYNNEI. CDR3 in DNA: TGTGCCAGCAGGCGGGAGGGATACAATGAGCAGTTCTTC. Amino acid sequence: CASRREGYNEQFF.